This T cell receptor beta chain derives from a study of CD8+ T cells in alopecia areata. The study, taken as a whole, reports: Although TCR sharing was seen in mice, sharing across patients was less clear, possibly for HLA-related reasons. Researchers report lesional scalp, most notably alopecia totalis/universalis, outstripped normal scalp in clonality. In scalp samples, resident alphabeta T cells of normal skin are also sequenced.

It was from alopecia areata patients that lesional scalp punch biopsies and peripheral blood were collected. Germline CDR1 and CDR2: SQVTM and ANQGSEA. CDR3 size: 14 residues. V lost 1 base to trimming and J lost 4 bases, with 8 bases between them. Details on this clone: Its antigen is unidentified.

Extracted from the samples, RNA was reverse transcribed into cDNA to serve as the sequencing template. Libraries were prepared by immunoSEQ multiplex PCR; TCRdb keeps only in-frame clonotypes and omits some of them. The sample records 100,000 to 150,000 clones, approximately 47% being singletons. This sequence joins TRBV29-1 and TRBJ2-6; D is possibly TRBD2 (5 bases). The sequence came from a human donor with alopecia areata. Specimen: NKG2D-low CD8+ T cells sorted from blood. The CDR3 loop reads CSVEGGEGANVLTF. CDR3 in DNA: TGCAGCGTTGAAGGGGGAGAGGGGGCCAACGTCCTGACTTTC.